These T cell receptor beta chains were read from a single sample in a study of identical twins. TCRdb passed the 5' RACE reads through MiXCR, listing each CDR3 protein once. The data contain approximately 890,000 distinct CDR3 sequences, approximately 13% of them singletons. This sample was shared with a second study, whose subject was yellow fever vaccine responses in identical twins.

The sequenced material came from PBMCs. The receptors here all came from a woman aged 18 to 35 in good health. Both conserved end residues are part of each CDR3. Clone size is given for some rows only: seen once, a few or many times, or a class if the clone is expanded.

cdr3_length j_call clone_size v_call cdr3_aa
16 TRBJ2-1 . TRBV10-3 CAISESGGGTYNEQFF
15 TRBJ2-1 few TRBV9 CASSAMTGGDNEQFF
15 TRBJ1-5 few TRBV6-5 CASSYSRYGNQPQHF
12 TRBJ2-7 . TRBV20-1 CSGLAGTYEQYF
16 TRBJ2-7 . TRBV10-3 CAISEPRRGASYEQYF
13 TRBJ1-2 few TRBV20-1 CSAREGGHSGYTF
17 TRBJ2-1 . TRBV10-3 CAISDLTRLAGDYEQFF
12 TRBJ1-1 few TRBV10-3 CAISELGAEAFF
13 TRBJ2-4 . TRBV20-1 CSAAPSAKNIQYF
16 TRBJ2-3 . TRBV4-1 CASSQPARGLADTQYF
13 TRBJ2-5 . TRBV11-2 CASSLAPLDSQYF
11 TRBJ2-5 many TRBV15 CATRNRETQYF
13 TRBJ2-5 few TRBV12-3/TRBV12-4 CASRHAHRETQYF
13 TRBJ1-2 few TRBV28 CASSQRTGNGYTF